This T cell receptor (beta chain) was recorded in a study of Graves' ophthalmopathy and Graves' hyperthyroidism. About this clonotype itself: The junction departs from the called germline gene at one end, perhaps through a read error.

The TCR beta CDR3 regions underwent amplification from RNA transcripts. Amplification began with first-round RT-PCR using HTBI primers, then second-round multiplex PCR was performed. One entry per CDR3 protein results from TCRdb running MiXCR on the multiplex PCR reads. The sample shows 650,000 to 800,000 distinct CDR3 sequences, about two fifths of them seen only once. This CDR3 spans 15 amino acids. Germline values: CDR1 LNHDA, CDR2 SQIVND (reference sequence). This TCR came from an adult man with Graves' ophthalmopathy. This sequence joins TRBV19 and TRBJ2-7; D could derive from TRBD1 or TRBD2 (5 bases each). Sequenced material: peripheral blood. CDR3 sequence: CASRKLTGPQYVQYF. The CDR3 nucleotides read TGTGCCAGTAGAAAATTAACGGGACCGCAATACGTGCAGTACTTC.